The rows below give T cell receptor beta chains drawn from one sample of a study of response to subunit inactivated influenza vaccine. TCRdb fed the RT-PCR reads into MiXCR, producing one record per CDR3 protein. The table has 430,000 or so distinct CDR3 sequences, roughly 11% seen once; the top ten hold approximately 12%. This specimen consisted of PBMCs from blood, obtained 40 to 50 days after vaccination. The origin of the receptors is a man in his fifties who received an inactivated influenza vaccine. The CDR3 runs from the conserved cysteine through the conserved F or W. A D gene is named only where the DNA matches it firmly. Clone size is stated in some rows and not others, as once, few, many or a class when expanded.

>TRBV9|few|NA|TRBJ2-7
CASSVALGDEQYF
TGTGCCAGCAGCGTGGCATTAGGTGACGAGCAGTACTTC
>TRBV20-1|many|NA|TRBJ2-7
CSARGQGGEQYF
TGCAGTGCTAGAGGGCAGGGGGGCGAGCAGTACTTC
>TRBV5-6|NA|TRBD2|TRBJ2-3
CASSLLAGFGTDTQYF
TGTGCCAGCAGCTTACTAGCGGGATTTGGGACAGATACGCAGTATTTT
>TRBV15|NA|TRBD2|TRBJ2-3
CATSRDSGSADTQYF
TGTGCCACCAGCAGAGACAGCGGGAGTGCAGATACGCAGTATTTT
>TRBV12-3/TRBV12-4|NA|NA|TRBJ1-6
CASSSPREWWHLHF
TGTGCCAGCAGTTCCCCAAGAGAGTGGTGGCACCTCCACTTT
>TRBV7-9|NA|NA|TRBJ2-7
CASSLSPGVELHF
TGTGCCAGCAGCTTATCCCCAGGGGTCGAATTGCACTTC
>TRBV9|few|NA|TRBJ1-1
CASSRYNAGNTEAFF
TGTGCCAGCAGCCGTTATAATGCGGGGAACACTGAAGCTTTCTTT
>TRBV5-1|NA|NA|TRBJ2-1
CASSSGLNEQFF
TGCGCCAGCAGCTCCGGACTGAATGAGCAGTTCTTC
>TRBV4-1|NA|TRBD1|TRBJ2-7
CASSLDRDRAYEQYF
TGCGCCAGCAGCCTCGACCGGGACAGAGCCTACGAGCAGTACTTC
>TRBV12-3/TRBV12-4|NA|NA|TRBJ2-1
CATTLSGSSYNEQFF
TGTGCCACCACCCTTAGCGGTAGCTCCTACAATGAGCAGTTCTTC
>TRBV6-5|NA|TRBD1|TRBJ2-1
CASSYSRGQGNNEQFF
TGTGCCAGCAGTTACTCGAGGGGACAGGGAAACAATGAGCAGTTCTTC
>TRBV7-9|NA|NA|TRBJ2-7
CASSRNGKNNEQYF
TGTGCCAGCAGCCGCAACGGTAAAAATAACGAGCAGTACTTC
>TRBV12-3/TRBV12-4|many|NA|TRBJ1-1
CASSILGAEAFF
TGTGCCAGCAGCATCCTAGGAGCTGAAGCTTTCTTT
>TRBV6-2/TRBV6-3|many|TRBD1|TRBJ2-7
CASSYSIQGSSYEQYF
TGTGCCAGCAGTTACTCGATACAGGGGAGCTCCTACGAGCAGTACTTC
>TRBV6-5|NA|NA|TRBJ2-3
CASSYRGPTTDTQYF
TGTGCCAGCAGTTACCGGGGCCCGACCACAGATACGCAGTATTTT
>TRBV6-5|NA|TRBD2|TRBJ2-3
CASSHGGLVGNEDTQYF
TGTGCCAGCAGTCACGGGGGACTAGTAGGGAATGAAGATACGCAGTATTTT
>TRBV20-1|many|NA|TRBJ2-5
CSARVFLGTAETQYF
TGCAGTGCTAGAGTTTTTCTGGGAACAGCGGAGACCCAGTACTTC
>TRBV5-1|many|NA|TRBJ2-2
CASSPGAKNTGELFF
TGCGCCAGCAGCCCAGGGGCCAAGAACACCGGGGAGCTGTTTTTT
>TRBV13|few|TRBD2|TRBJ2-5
CASSWPTSGIYQETQYF
TGTGCCAGCAGCTGGCCGACTAGCGGGATATACCAAGAGACCCAGTACTTC
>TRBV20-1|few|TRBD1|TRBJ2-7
CSARSGTGSSYEQYF
TGCAGTGCCAGATCTGGGACAGGGAGCTCCTACGAGCAGTACTTC
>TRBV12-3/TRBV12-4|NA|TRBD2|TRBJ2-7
CASSPERDYYVQYF
TGTGCCAGCAGCCCGGAGAGGGACTACTACGTGCAGTACTTC
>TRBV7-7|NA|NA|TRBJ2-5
CASSDPGFSETQYF
TGTGCCAGCAGCGATCCGGGCTTTTCAGAGACCCAGTACTTC
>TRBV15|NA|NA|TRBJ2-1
CATSPRRRNDNEQFF
TGTGCCACCAGCCCGCGCCGGCGGAACGACAATGAGCAGTTCTTC
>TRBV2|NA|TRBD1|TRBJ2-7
CAIPGQDSYEQYF
TGTGCCATTCCGGGACAGGACTCCTACGAGCAGTACTTC
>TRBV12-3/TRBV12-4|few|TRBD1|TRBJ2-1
CASSLGRGFGNEQFF
TGTGCCAGCAGTTTAGGCAGGGGGTTTGGGAATGAGCAGTTCTTC
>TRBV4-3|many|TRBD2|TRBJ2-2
CASSQDEREIAGELFF
TGCGCCAGCAGCCAAGATGAGCGGGAGATAGCCGGGGAGCTGTTTTTT
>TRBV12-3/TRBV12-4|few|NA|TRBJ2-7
CASSLDRTDYEQYF
TGTGCCAGCAGTTTAGATCGGACAGACTACGAGCAGTACTTC
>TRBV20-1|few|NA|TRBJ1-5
CSAESTDNQPQHF
TGCAGTGCCGAATCGACTGACAATCAGCCCCAGCATTTT
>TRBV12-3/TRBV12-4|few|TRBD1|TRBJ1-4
CASRQGQGLWKNEKLFF
TGTGCCAGCAGGCAAGGACAGGGGCTTTGGAAAAATGAAAAACTGTTTTTT
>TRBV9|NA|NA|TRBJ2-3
CASSVAVSGPRGADTQYF
TGTGCCAGCAGCGTAGCGGTTAGCGGGCCAAGGGGGGCGGATACGCAGTATTTT
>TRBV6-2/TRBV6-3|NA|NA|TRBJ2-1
CASSYLQSANEQFF
TGTGCCAGCAGTTACTTACAGAGTGCCAATGAGCAGTTCTTC
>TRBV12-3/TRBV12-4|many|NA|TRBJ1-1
CASSLDRKKTEAFF
TGTGCCAGCAGTTTAGACAGGAAAAAAACTGAAGCTTTCTTT
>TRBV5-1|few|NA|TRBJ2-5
CASSLERGFRETQYF
TGCGCCAGCAGTCTGGAAAGGGGGTTTAGAGAGACCCAGTACTTC
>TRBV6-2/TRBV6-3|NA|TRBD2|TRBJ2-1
CASRKASGSSYNEQFF
TGTGCCAGCAGGAAAGCTAGCGGGAGTTCCTACAATGAGCAGTTCTTC
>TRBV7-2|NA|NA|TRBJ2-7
CASSKGPGPYEQYF
TGTGCCAGCAGCAAAGGCCCGGGCCCCTACGAGCAGTACTTC
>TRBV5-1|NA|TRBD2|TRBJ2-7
CASSAGGGSYEQYF
TGCGCCAGCAGCGCGGGAGGTGGATCCTACGAGCAGTACTTC
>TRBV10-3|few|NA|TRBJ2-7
CAISEGLTGYEQYF
TGTGCCATCAGTGAAGGCCTAACGGGGTACGAACAGTACTTC
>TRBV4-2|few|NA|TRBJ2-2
CASSQRLGVEGAGELFF
TGTGCCAGCAGCCAACGCCTTGGGGTGGAGGGGGCCGGGGAGCTGTTTTTT
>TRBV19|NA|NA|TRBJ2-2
CASSLSLRGELFF
TGTGCCAGTAGCCTGTCTCTCCGCGGGGAGCTGTTTTTT
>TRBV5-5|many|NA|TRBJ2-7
CASSLAPDSSTYEQYF
TGTGCCAGCAGCTTGGCCCCGGACAGCAGCACCTACGAGCAGTACTTC
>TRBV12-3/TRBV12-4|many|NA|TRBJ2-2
CASSLAELATGELFF
TGTGCCAGCAGTTTAGCCGAACTAGCCACCGGGGAGCTGTTTTTT
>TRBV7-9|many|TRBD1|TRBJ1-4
CASSRTGGREKLFF
TGTGCCAGCAGCCGGACAGGGGGTCGTGAAAAACTGTTTTTT
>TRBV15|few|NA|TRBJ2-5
CATSRDYPLATQETQYF
TGTGCCACCAGCAGAGATTACCCCCTAGCGACCCAAGAGACCCAGTACTTC